These T cell receptor beta chains were read from a single sample in a study of shared clonotypes between healthy human individuals. TCRdb keeps only in-frame clones here, not all; method: immunoSEQ multiplex PCR. This repertoire shows roughly 700,000 clones, about nine tenths found once; its top ten account for 34%. The sample taken for sequencing was memory CD8+ T cells from PBMCs. The receptors were sampled from a young man in good health. Some clones in this sample may be carry-over from other donors' samples. Both conserved end residues are part of each CDR3. A D gene is named only where the DNA matches it firmly.

D: TRBD1
V: TRBV27
J: TRBJ1-4
DNA: TGTGCCAGCAGTCCCCTAGACAGGGATGCTAATGAAAAACTGTTTTTT
CDR3: CASSPLDRDANEKLFF

D: .
V: TRBV19
J: TRBJ1-1
DNA: TGTGCCAGTAGTAAACTGGTGAACACTGAAGCTTTCTTT
CDR3: CASSKLVNTEAFF

D: .
V: TRBV11-2
J: TRBJ2-7
DNA: TGTGCCAGCAGCTATGTGGCGTACGAGCAGTACTTC
CDR3: CASSYVAYEQYF

D: .
V: TRBV28
J: TRBJ1-5
DNA: TGTGCCAGCAGTCAGGATCAGCCCCAGCATTTT
CDR3: CASSQDQPQHF

D: .
V: TRBV9
J: TRBJ2-4
DNA: TGTGCCAGCAGCGAGGGTGGGGCAAACATTCAGTACTTC
CDR3: CASSEGGANIQYF

D: .
V: TRBV5-5
J: TRBJ1-5
DNA: TGTGCCAGCAGCTTGGCAGCCCGGGGATATCAGCCCCAGCATTTT
CDR3: CASSLAARGYQPQHF

D: .
V: TRBV7-3
J: TRBJ2-1
DNA: TGTGCCAGCAGCCTCACTGGTGGGACCAACAATGAGCAGTTCTTC
CDR3: CASSLTGGTNNEQFF

D: .
V: TRBV29-1
J: TRBJ2-6
DNA: TGCAGCGTAAACCCTGGGGCGTCTGGGGCCAACGTCCTGACTTTC
CDR3: CSVNPGASGANVLTF

D: .
V: TRBV6-5
J: TRBJ2-3
DNA: TGTGCCAGCAGTGAAGCTTTTACAGATACGCAGTATTTT
CDR3: CASSEAFTDTQYF

D: .
V: TRBV27
J: TRBJ2-7
DNA: TGTGCCAGCAGTCTCCGGGACAACTCCTACGAGCAGTACTTC
CDR3: CASSLRDNSYEQYF